This T cell receptor (beta chain) came from a study of identical twins' blood T cells. Original processing notes: Per-library CDR3 reads ranged about 2 to 4 million; clonotypes, ~95,000 to ~500,000. TCRdb reprocessed the 5' RACE reads with MiXCR, giving one entry per CDR3 protein. The V and J calls follow TCRdb's processing rather than the paper's. This table has a few hundred thousand distinct CDR3 sequences, over 25% appearing once. Of note for this clonotype: The antigen is not known.

Findings and limits, study-wide: Abundant TCRbeta CDR3s overlapped more between twins than with unrelated donors. Environmental influences on twin similarity could not be excluded.

Trimming pared 1 base from V and 6 bases from J, leaving 4 bases between. Germline lookup yields CDR1 SGHTA and CDR2 FQGNSA. The CDR3 is made up of 12 amino acids. Source material: PBMCs. This TCR came from a woman between 18 and 50 years old in good health. The chain has TRBV7-2 and TRBJ1-5, with D unresolved. DNA of the CDR3: TGTGCCAGCAGCTTAGACAGTCAGCCCCAGCATTTT. Its translation is CASSLDSQPQHF.